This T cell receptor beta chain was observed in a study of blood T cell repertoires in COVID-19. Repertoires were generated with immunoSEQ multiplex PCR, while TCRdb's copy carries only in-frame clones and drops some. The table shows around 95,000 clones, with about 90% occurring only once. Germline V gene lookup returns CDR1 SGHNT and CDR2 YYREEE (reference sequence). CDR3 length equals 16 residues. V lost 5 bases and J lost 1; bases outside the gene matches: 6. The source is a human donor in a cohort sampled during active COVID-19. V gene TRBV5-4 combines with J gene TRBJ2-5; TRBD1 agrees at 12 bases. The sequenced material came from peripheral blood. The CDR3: CASSSPGQGAQETQYF. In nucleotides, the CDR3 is TGTGCCAGCAGTTCGCCGGGACAGGGGGCCCAAGAGACCCAGTACTTC.